This TCR beta chain is from a study of radiotherapy plus CTLA-4 blockade in lung cancer. Across the whole study: An objective response was seen in 15% to 20% of patients, and disease control in less than 40%.

CDR3 size: 20 residues. CDR1 and CDR2 (germline): MGHRA, YSYEKL. Losses at the gene ends were 2 bases for V and 3 bases for J; bases not matched to a gene: 18. Here immunoSEQ multiplex PCR was the method, and the copy in TCRdb shows in-frame clones only, minus some. The sample shows more than 75,000 clones, about 78% of them seen only once. The sample was peripheral blood, taken from a patient treated with radiotherapy plus ipilimumab. The gene calls are TRBV4-1 and TRBJ2-1; TRBD2 matches 8 bases. This receptor was taken from a human donor with non-small cell lung cancer that progressed on radiotherapy plus ipilimumab. In nucleotides, the CDR3 is TGCGCCAGCAGCCAACGTCGCGGGGGGCCACGGGCAAGTGACTACAATGAGCAGTTCTTC. It codes for CASSQRRGGPRASDYNEQFF.